The 25 T cell receptor beta chains given below trace back to one sample, sequenced in a study of cytomegalovirus exposure and HLA in healthy donors. The PCR ran on 60 Vbeta and 13 Jbeta primers. Sequenced by immunoSEQ multiplex PCR; TCRdb stores in-frame clones only, minus some. The table has around 41,000 clones, 60% to 70% seen once; the top ten hold 3% to 5%. Sequencing was performed on PBMCs. The receptors were gathered from a man aged 40-55 years in good health and CMV-seronegative.

The rearrangement links TRBV4-3 to TRBJ2-7; 8 bases are shared with TRBD2. This CDR3 has 16 residues. Germline CDR1 is LGHNA and CDR2 is YSLEER. V lost 1 base and J lost 2; bases outside the gene matches: 7. The chain's CDR3 is CASSQGIAGTPYEQYF. The CDR3, as DNA: TGCGCCAGCAGCCAAGGTATAGCGGGGACTCCCTACGAGCAGTACTTC.

This sequence joins TRBV9 and TRBJ1-2; D remains ambiguous. Trimming left V 0 bases short and J 4 bases short, with 7 bases between. Germline V gives CDR1 SGDLS, CDR2 YYNGEE. The CDR3 has 13 residues. The CDR3 DNA sequence: TGTGCCAGCAGCGTAGGGCTCGCCTATGGCTACACCTTC. Translating gives CASSVGLAYGYTF.

The J gene is TRBJ2-3, the V gene TRBV4-1; tentatively, D is TRBD1 (6 bases). CDR1 and CDR2 (germline): MGHRA, YSYEKL. There are 14 residues in the CDR3. Trimming removed 1 base at V and 4 bases at J, with 9 bases between. The CDR3 region has the DNA TGCGCCAGCAGCCAAGCACAGGGCCCAGATACGCAGTATTTT. It is translated as CASSQAQGPDTQYF.

The rearrangement uses TRBV7-9 and TRBJ2-5, with TRBD1 matching over 7 bases. The DNA end favors TRBJ2-7, so the J call may be wrong. This CDR3 comprises 15 residues. CDR1 and CDR2 from the germline V gene are SEHNR and FQNEAQ (reference sequence). The CDR3 region has the DNA TGTGCCATCCTGGCAGGGGGTTCTTGGGGTGACGAGCAGTACTTC. Amino acids: CAILAGGSWGDEQYF.

The chain recombines TRBV7-2 with TRBJ2-7; 10 bases map to TRBD2. The CDR3 spans 15 residues. The V segment lost 5 bases and the J segment 3 bases; nucleotides outside the gene matches: 7. Germline CDR1 is SGHTA and CDR2 is FQGNSA. The DNA of the CDR3 is TGTGCCAGCAGCCCCGGGGTAGCGGGGGGCTACGAGCAGTACTTC. As protein: CASSPGVAGGYEQYF.

This chain uses TRBV5-1 with TRBJ2-5, with D possibly matching TRBD1 (6 bases). The J call may be faulty, since TRBJ2-7 better matches the DNA end. CDR3 size: 14 residues. The germline V gene has CDR1 SGHRS and CDR2 YFSETQ. The CDR3 DNA follows: TGCGCCAGCAGCCCAGCGACAGGCACCTACGAGCAGTACTTC. It specifies CASSPATGTYEQYF.

The chain recombines TRBV30 with TRBJ2-5; D might be TRBD1 (6 bases). V dropped 1 base and J dropped 11 bases, with 17 bases sitting between them. Germline loops: CDR1 GTSNPN, CDR2 SVGIG (reference sequence). The CDR3 consists of 13 residues. The CDR3 DNA reads TGTGCCTGGAGTGGGATACAGGGAAGGGAGCAGTACTTC. This codes for CAWSGIQGREQYF.

This chain links TRBV15 with TRBJ2-7; D uncertain. Trimming removed 6 bases at V and 2 bases at J, with 11 bases between. The CDR3 covers 13 residues. Germline assignment: CDR1 LNHNV and CDR2 YYDKDF (reference sequence). The CDR3 nucleotides are TGTGCCACCAGTCCTGAGATGGCCTACGAGCAGTACTTC. Amino acids: CATSPEMAYEQYF.

In this sample, this clone turned up a few times. This chain links TRBV10-1 with TRBJ2-3; D unclear. The CDR3 contains 16 residues. Germline lookup yields CDR1 WNHNN and CDR2 SYGVQD (reference sequence). V lost 1 base and J lost 0, with 11 bases in between. The CDR3 here is CASSEYPGSSTDTQYF. CDR3 in DNA: TGCGCCAGCAGTGAGTATCCCGGTTCTAGCACAGATACGCAGTATTTT.

The chain has TRBV7-8 and TRBJ2-7; 7 bases line up with TRBD1. The CDR3 length is 12 residues. J lost 9 bases, V lost 3 bases, and 5 bases had no gene match. CDR1 and CDR2 from the germline V gene are SGHVS and FQNEAQ. For the CDR3, the DNA is TGTGCCAGCAGCTTGGAGACAGGGAGGCAGTACTTC. It encodes CASSLETGRQYF.

By sample share, this clone is medium-sized. The V call is TRBV6-1, the J call TRBJ1-1; TRBD1 matches at 8 bases. Looked up from germline, CDR1 is MNHNS and CDR2 is SASEGT. The CDR3 is made up of 14 amino acids. V lost 3 bases, J lost 5 bases, and 5 bases stayed unmatched. This CDR3 is CASSESQGATEAFF. In nucleotides, the CDR3 is TGTGCCAGCAGTGAGTCGCAGGGGGCGACTGAAGCTTTCTTT.

The chain has TRBV7-8 and TRBJ2-3, with D unresolved. V was trimmed by 6 bases and J by 5 bases, leaving 9 bases between them. The germline CDR1 and CDR2 sequences are SGHVS and FQNEAQ. The CDR3 loop spans 12 amino acids. CDR3 amino acids: CASRGRGDTQYF. As DNA, the CDR3 is TGTGCCAGCAGGGGTCGAGGAGATACGCAGTATTTT.

The chain joins TRBV9 to TRBJ1-4, with D perhaps matching TRBD1 (6 bases). CDR1 is SGDLS and CDR2 is YYNGEE in the germline V gene. CDR3 length: 15 amino acids. Deletions cut 4 bases from V and 7 bases from J, with 17 bases between. DNA of the CDR3: TGTGCCAGCAGCCGCTCCAGGGACAAGATTGAAAAACTGTTTTTT. As protein: CASSRSRDKIEKLFF.

V gene TRBV6-5 combines with J gene TRBJ1-1, with a tentative D call TRBD1 (5 bases). This CDR3 region has 13 residues. In germline, CDR1 is MNHEY, CDR2 SVGAGI. Trimming shortened V by 6 bases and J by 5 bases, and 13 bases separated the two germline ends. CDR3 sequence reads: CASRPRTTTEAFF. The DNA of the CDR3 is TGTGCCAGCAGGCCTCGGACAACTACTGAAGCTTTCTTT.

This clone has a handful of counts. The chain joins TRBV5-1 to TRBJ1-1; D possibly corresponds to TRBD1 (5 bases). Germline CDR1 reads SGHRS; CDR2 reads YFSETQ. The CDR3 is made up of 15 amino acids. V was pared by 2 bases and J by 10 bases, with 21 bases between. The CDR3 region has the DNA TGCGCCAGCAGCTTTGTTCCGGGGGACCCGACTAGAGCTTTCTTT. Translated: CASSFVPGDPTRAFF.

This clone was counted a few times. Here the CDR3 reads CASSPGHHQGDTEAFF. CDR3 DNA sequence: TGTGCCAGCAGCCCTGGACACCACCAAGGCGACACTGAAGCTTTCTTT. The chain couples TRBV7-6 to TRBJ1-1; weak D call: TRBD1 (5 bases). Trimming shortened V by 5 bases and J by 3 bases, and 19 bases separated the two germline ends. The CDR3 length is 16 residues. Germline loops: CDR1 SGHVS, CDR2 FNYEAQ.

The chain couples TRBV30 to TRBJ1-6, with D uncertain. V was shortened by 1 base and J by 6 bases, with 13 bases between the two germline ends. Germline loops: CDR1 GTSNPN, CDR2 SVGIG (reference sequence). The CDR3 runs 15 residues. CDR3 bases: TGTGCCTGGAGTGCCGGAGTCTCGGGTAATTCACCCCTCCACTTT. This translates into CAWSAGVSGNSPLHF. Variable domain in full (rest from reference TRBV30 and TRBJ1-6): SQTIHQWPATLVQPVGSPLSLECTVEGTSNPNLYWYRQAAGRGLQLLFYSVGIGQISSEVPQNLSASRPQDRQFILSSKKLLLSDSGFYLCAWSAGVSGNSPLHFGNGTRLTVT.

This chain uses TRBV30 with TRBJ2-1; 8 positions match TRBD2. The V gene's germline CDR1 is GTSNPN and CDR2 SVGIG (reference sequence). The CDR3 sequence is 13 residues long. V gave up 1 base and J gave up 10 bases; unmatched junction bases: 6. CDR3 in DNA: TGTGCCTGGAGTGGCATAGCGGGATTCGAGCAGTTCTTC. It yields the protein CAWSGIAGFEQFF.

The chain recombines TRBV6-4 with TRBJ2-1; weak D call: TRBD2 (6 bases). V was shortened by 3 bases and J by 9 bases, with 15 bases between the two germline ends. The CDR3 spans 14 residues. Germline V gene sequence: CDR1 MRHNA, CDR2 SNTAGT. The CDR3 sequence: CASSESSGTSEQFF. The CDR3 nucleotides are TGTGCCAGCAGTGAGAGTAGCGGTACATCTGAGCAGTTCTTC.

This chain uses TRBV28 with TRBJ2-3; 10 bases agree with TRBD2. CDR3 size: 15 residues. Germline CDR1 is MDHEN and CDR2 is SYDVKM. With 8 bases clipped from V and 2 bases from J, the junction kept 7 bases outside the gene matches. CDR3 residues: CASGLAGVPTDTQYF. CDR3 coding DNA: TGTGCCAGCGGCCTAGCGGGGGTTCCCACAGATACGCAGTATTTT. Full variable domain (remainder filled in from reference TRBV28 and TRBJ2-3): DVKVTQSSRYLVKRTGEKVFLECVQDMDHENMFWYRQDPGLGLRLIYFSYDVKMKEKGDIPEGYSVSREKKERFSLILESASTNQTSMYLCASGLAGVPTDTQYFGPGTRLTVL.

This clone was found a few times. The rearrangement uses TRBV5-5 and TRBJ1-1; no firm D call. This CDR3 contains 12 residues. V lost 2 bases and J lost 7, with 9 bases in between. In germline, CDR1 is SGHKS, CDR2 YYEKEE (reference sequence). The DNA for the CDR3 is TGTGCCAGCAGCTTTAGTTTGTATGAAGCTTTCTTT. Its protein is CASSFSLYEAFF.

The J gene is TRBJ2-3, the V gene TRBV5-1; D is perhaps TRBD1 (5 bases). The germline CDR1 and CDR2 sequences are SGHRS and YFSETQ. The CDR3 consists of 16 residues. The V end was cut by 0 bases, the J end by 0 bases, with 11 bases between. The CDR3 reads CASSLGLGPSTDTQYF. CDR3 DNA sequence: TGCGCCAGCAGCTTGGGTCTGGGGCCAAGCACAGATACGCAGTATTTT. Based on the CDR3 plus reference TRBV5-1 and TRBJ2-3, the full variable domain is KAGVTQTPRYLIKTRGQQVTLSCSPISGHRSVSWYQQTPGQGLQFLFEYFSETQRNKGNFPGRFSGRQFSNSRSEMNVSTLELGDSALYLCASSLGLGPSTDTQYFGPGTRLTVL.

The chain combines TRBV27 with TRBJ2-7; TRBD2 aligns across 11 bases. Germline V gives CDR1 MNHEY, CDR2 SMNVEV (reference sequence). After removal of 7 bases from V and 2 bases from J, the junction contained 7 bases not matched to a gene. The CDR3 is 15 residues long. CDR3 residues: CASKLQLAGAYEQYF. In DNA, the CDR3 is TGTGCCAGCAAACTACAACTAGCGGGGGCCTACGAGCAGTACTTC.

The chain uses TRBV6-5 and TRBJ1-5, with TRBD1 matching 9 bases. The trim removed 5 bases at V and 9 bases at J, leaving 11 bases unmatched. This CDR3 is built from 15 residues. Germline CDR1 is MNHEY and CDR2 is SVGAGI. The CDR3 is CASSQGQGTEVPQHF. The CDR3 DNA reads as TGTGCCAGCAGTCAAGGACAGGGGACAGAGGTGCCCCAGCATTTT.

The CDR3 DNA sequence: TGTGCCAGCAGCCCACTGGACTCGCCGCACACAGATACGCAGTATTTT. Its translation: CASSPLDSPHTDTQYF. J is TRBJ2-3 and V is TRBV14; D possibly corresponds to TRBD2 (5 bases). The CDR3 covers 16 residues. Germline CDR1 reads SGHDN; CDR2 reads FVKESK. V was trimmed by 4 bases and J by 2 bases, leaving 16 bases between them.